This T cell receptor (beta chain) was captured by sequencing in a study of blood T cell repertoires in COVID-19. Clinical history as reported by participants underpinned cohort assignment. V gave up 2 bases and J gave up 4 bases; unmatched junction bases: 4. There are 15 residues in the CDR3. Germline V gene sequence: CDR1 LGHNA, CDR2 YSLEER. Under the authors' procedure: Quantification of nucleated cells was approximated via reference gene primer amplification. Generated by immunoSEQ multiplex PCR, the TCRdb table keeps only in-frame clones and is missing some. V and J calls and clone size are given by that table; D and trimming were obtained from the DNA. The sample has 270,000 or so clones; around 88% are singletons.

The source of this sequence is a middle-aged woman with acute COVID-19. Input material: PBMCs or T cells enriched from blood (not recorded which). This chain uses TRBV4-3 with TRBJ1-4, with 7 positions matching TRBD1. The CDR3 nucleotides read TGCGCCAGCAGCCAATCAGGGGGGCATAATGAAAAACTGTTTTTT. This translates into CASSQSGGHNEKLFF.